These 21 T cell receptor beta chains were all obtained from the same sample, sequenced in a study of OX40 agonist ivuxolimab in advanced cancers. Data came from immunoSEQ multiplex PCR; TCRdb stores just in-frame clones and leaves some out. The table lists tens of thousands of clones, about four fifths of them singletons. Source: CD4+ or CD8+ T cells sorted from blood, taken in a trial of the OX40 agonist ivuxolimab. Receptor source: an adult with an advanced solid tumor such as melanoma, head and neck, liver or kidney cancer.

V is TRBV5-1 and J is TRBJ2-4; a possible D gene is TRBD2 (6 bases). This CDR3 has 13 amino acids. CDR1 and CDR2 (germline): SGHRS, YFSETQ. The V end was cut by 0 bases, the J end by 6 bases, with 7 bases between. Here the CDR3 DNA reads TGCGCCAGCAGCTTGGTCGGGGGAAACATTCAGTACTTC. It yields the protein CASSLVGGNIQYF.

The CDR3 region has the DNA TGTGCCAGCAGTCGACGACAGGGAGTCCACGAGCAGTACTTC. Its protein is CASSRRQGVHEQYF. The chain uses TRBV28 and TRBJ2-7; 7 bases are shared with TRBD1. V shed 5 bases and J 5 bases; nucleotides not matched to a gene: 9. Germline CDR1 MDHEN, CDR2 SYDVKM. The CDR3 has 14 residues.

The chain uses TRBV10-3 and TRBJ1-6; D not certain. From germline, CDR1 is ENHRY and CDR2 SYGVKD. CDR3 length: 13 residues. V lost 2 bases, J lost 6 bases, and 5 bases lay in between. Written as DNA, the CDR3 is TGTGCCATCAGTGAGAGAGCTAATTCACCCCTCCACTTT. Translated, it gives CAISERANSPLHF.

V gene TRBV6-1 combines with J gene TRBJ2-7; perhaps TRBD1 as D (6 bases). The germline CDR1 and CDR2 sequences are MNHNS and SASEGT. The CDR3 runs to 18 residues. V lost 0 bases and J lost 2, with 20 bases in between. CDR3 coding DNA: TGTGCCAGCAGTGAAGCTCCACAGGGTACCCTCGGAGCCTACGAGCAGTACTTC. Protein product: CASSEAPQGTLGAYEQYF.

The rearrangement links TRBV5-1 to TRBJ2-7; D gene unclear. The V and J ends lost 0 bases and 5 bases respectively, with 6 bases between them. This CDR3 comprises 12 residues. CDR1 is SGHRS, CDR2 YFSETQ, per germline. The CDR3: CASSLATDEQYF. The CDR3 DNA follows: TGCGCCAGCAGCTTGGCAACAGACGAGCAGTACTTC.

The chain recombines TRBV7-8 with TRBJ1-2; no firm D call. This CDR3 has 12 amino acids. Trimming removed 3 bases from V and 13 bases from J, with 15 bases in between. Germline V lookup: CDR1 SGHVS, CDR2 FQNEAQ. The CDR3 nucleotides are TGTGCCAGCAGCTTGAATATGGGAGGACGCACCTTC. Translating it yields CASSLNMGGRTF.

V and J are TRBV28 and TRBJ1-3; D may be TRBD1 (5 bases). Trimming cost V 10 bases and J 3 bases, with 10 bases left between them. CDR1 is MDHEN and CDR2 is SYDVKM in the germline V gene. The CDR3 extends over 12 amino acids. CDR3 nucleotides: TGTGCCATAAGACAGAATGGAAACACCATATATTTT. Translated, it gives CAIRQNGNTIYF.

The chain has TRBV7-9 and TRBJ1-4, with TRBD1 matching 8 bases. Germline loops: CDR1 SEHNR, CDR2 FQNEAQ (reference sequence). The junction had 4 bases not matched to a gene; V was cut back by 0 bases and J by 7 bases. CDR3 size: 15 residues. In nucleotides, the CDR3 is TGTGCCAGCAGCTTAGCCTCAGACAGGGGTGAAAAACTGTTTTTT. This gives the protein CASSLASDRGEKLFF.

The CDR3 spells CASSQDSGTGVFF. The CDR3 DNA reads TGCGCCAGCAGCCAGGATTCCGGGACAGGGGTTTTCTTT. This chain links TRBV4-3 with TRBJ1-1, with TRBD1 matching 10 bases. J gave up 13 bases and V 3 bases, and 8 bases lay outside the gene matches. The CDR3 extends over 13 amino acids. Germline loops: CDR1 LGHNA, CDR2 YSLEER.

The chain uses TRBV28 and TRBJ1-4; D gene ambiguous. CDR3 length: 17 residues. The germline V and J ends were trimmed by 4 bases and 1 base, with 16 bases remaining between them. CDR1 is MDHEN, CDR2 SYDVKM, per germline. The CDR3 DNA is TGTGCCAGCAGTTCATCAGCCACGAGACTAACTAATGAAAAACTGTTTTTT. Protein product: CASSSSATRLTNEKLFF.

The chain uses TRBV7-8 and TRBJ1-4; tentative D call: TRBD1 (5 bases). V was shortened by 5 bases and J by 0 bases, with 10 bases between the two germline ends. Germline V CDR1 and CDR2: SGHVS, FQNEAQ. The CDR3 is made up of 15 amino acids. The CDR3 region is CASSPLTATNEKLFF. DNA for the CDR3: TGTGCCAGCAGCCCTTTGACAGCAACTAATGAAAAACTGTTTTTT.

This rearrangement joins TRBV9 to TRBJ2-1; 7 bases map to TRBD2. CDR3 length equals 14 residues. V was clipped by 4 bases and J by 5 bases; unmatched bases: 6. Germline CDR1 reads SGDLS; CDR2 reads YYNGEE. The CDR3 nucleotides read TGTGCCAGCAGCTCCGGTGGACTAGACAATGAGCAGTTCTTC. Translated, it gives CASSSGGLDNEQFF.

The rearrangement uses TRBV6-5 and TRBJ2-7; TRBD1 aligns across 7 bases. The CDR3 length is 14 residues. The germline V gene encodes CDR1 MNHEY and CDR2 SVGAGI. V was clipped by 3 bases and J by 3 bases; unmatched bases: 5. DNA for the CDR3: TGTGCCAGCAGTTATACACAGGGGAACTACGAGCAGTACTTC. Protein: CASSYTQGNYEQYF.

The V gene is TRBV28, the J gene TRBJ2-7; 8 nucleotides line up with TRBD1. The CDR3 spans 14 residues. Germline V gene lookup returns CDR1 MDHEN and CDR2 SYDVKM. The trim removed 6 bases at V and 2 bases at J, leaving 6 bases unmatched. CDR3 nucleotide sequence: TGTGCCAGCAGGTACAGGGGGAGGACCTACGAGCAGTACTTC. Protein: CASRYRGRTYEQYF.

The genes are TRBV4-2 and TRBJ2-1; 7 bases align to TRBD2. From germline, CDR1 is LGHNA and CDR2 YNFKEQ. This CDR3 comprises 15 residues. The junction had 6 bases not matched to a gene; V was cut back by 0 bases and J by 7 bases. CDR3 DNA: TGTGCCAGCAGCCAAGAAGGGCCCGGGGGGAATGAGCAGTTCTTC. Translation gives CASSQEGPGGNEQFF.

J is TRBJ2-5 and V is TRBV5-1; 10 nucleotides line up with TRBD2. Germline V gene lookup returns CDR1 SGHRS and CDR2 YFSETQ. The CDR3 has 15 residues. V was clipped by 3 bases and J by 4 bases; unmatched bases: 6. CDR3 DNA: TGCGCCAGCAGCTCCCCGGCTAGCGGGGGAGAGACCCAGTACTTC. Protein sequence: CASSSPASGGETQYF.

The chain combines TRBV27 with TRBJ2-3, with TRBD2 as a possible D gene (6 bases). Trimming pared 5 bases from V and 4 bases from J, leaving 16 bases between. The germline gives CDR1 MNHEY, CDR2 SMNVEV (reference sequence). The CDR3 contains 15 residues. The CDR3 is CASSTGTPRADTQYF. The CDR3 DNA reads as TGTGCCAGCAGTACCGGGACTCCAAGGGCAGATACGCAGTATTTT.

The chain joins TRBV11-2 to TRBJ2-7; 8 nucleotides line up with TRBD1. This CDR3 spans 15 amino acids. V lost 5 bases and J lost 2; bases outside the gene matches: 8. CDR1 and CDR2 (germline): SGHAT, FQNNGV. As DNA, the CDR3 is TGTGCCAGCAGCGCGGACAGGGTAAAGGCCTACGAGCAGTACTTC. Encoded protein: CASSADRVKAYEQYF.

V and J are TRBV7-3 and TRBJ2-1; D gene uncertain. Germline assignment: CDR1 SGHTA and CDR2 FQGTGA. CDR3 length: 14 residues. V lost 5 bases, J lost 7 bases, and 15 bases lay in between. CDR3 in amino acids: CASSPTVLSNEQFF. The CDR3 bases are TGTGCCAGCAGCCCGACGGTACTCTCTAATGAGCAGTTCTTC.

The J gene is TRBJ2-7, the V gene TRBV30; D gene unclear. CDR1 and CDR2 (germline): GTSNPN, SVGIG (reference sequence). The V end was cut by 2 bases, the J end by 2 bases, with 7 bases between. This CDR3 comprises 12 residues. Here the CDR3 reads CAWSLTAYEQYF. For the CDR3, the DNA is TGTGCCTGGAGTTTGACGGCCTACGAGCAGTACTTC.

The rearrangement uses TRBV7-3 and TRBJ2-7; no clear D gene. V lost 4 bases, J lost 3 bases, and 7 bases lay in between. The CDR3 loop spans 12 amino acids. Germline-derived CDR1 and CDR2 are SGHTA and FQGTGA. CDR3 protein: CASSSDGYEQYF. CDR3 bases: TGTGCCAGCAGCTCGGACGGCTACGAGCAGTACTTC.